The rows below give T cell receptor beta chains drawn from one sample of a study of lymphopenia after photon versus proton radiotherapy. Profiled with immunoSEQ multiplex PCR; TCRdb holds only in-frame clones, not every one. The profile shows approximately 30,000 clones, over 85% of them singletons. The sequenced sample was peripheral blood, obtained from a patient treated with photon-based radiotherapy. These receptors all come from a woman between 45 and 60 years old with cholangiocarcinoma. The CDR3 runs from the conserved cysteine through the conserved F or W. The order of the fields is V gene, J gene, CDR3 protein.

TRBV20-1	TRBJ1-2	CSASGSYGYTF
TRBV4-3	TRBJ2-5	CASSQQTGALETQYF
TRBV25-1	TRBJ1-2	CASSEGNLYGYTF
TRBV7-2	TRBJ1-1	CASSSGTTEAFF
TRBV7-2	TRBJ1-2	CASSAGPGNYGYTF
TRBV6-1	TRBJ1-4	CASRGTGGEKLFF
TRBV7-9	TRBJ1-2	CASSLTGKGGSYGYTF
TRBV10-2	TRBJ2-7	CASSEETGAGYEQYF
TRBV9	TRBJ1-2	CASRNDRGWYGYTF
TRBV4-3	TRBJ1-2	CASSPLGDRGAGYTF
TRBV7-2	.	CASSLRGYEQYF
TRBV7-9	TRBJ1-1	CASSLGTGPAFF
TRBV7-9	TRBJ1-4	CASSPSQGATTNEKLFF
TRBV18	TRBJ2-3	CASSPSPLGPGLSSTDTQYF
TRBV25-1	TRBJ2-5	CASSDSFGGRGETQYF
TRBV7-6	TRBJ2-1	CASSPAGNEQFF
TRBV10-2	TRBJ1-1	CASSESILGNTEAFF
TRBV10-3	TRBJ2-3	CAISEGGGIKKCTDTQYF
TRBV6-5	TRBJ1-4	CASRGQGDEKLFF
TRBV7-9	TRBJ2-7	CASSAGQGSYEQYF
TRBV5-1	TRBJ2-1	CASSRTPTSGFDEQFF
TRBV27	TRBJ1-5	CASSPASRENQPQHF
TRBV14	TRBJ2-3	CASSQAGATDTQYF
TRBV5-4	TRBJ1-2	CASSPTADNYNYGYTF
TRBV14	TRBJ1-6	CASSLRTYNSPLHF
TRBV21-1	TRBJ2-3	CASSKTSGTDTQYF
TRBV7-2	TRBJ2-7	CASSLRPGRSDEQYF
TRBV6-5	TRBJ2-7	CASSYGGLEQYF